The 27 T cell receptor beta chains below were found in one sample sequenced in a study of regulatory T cells in long-lasting Graves disease. CDR3-region Arm-PCR and iRepertoire HTBI primers produced the TCR beta libraries. TCRdb re-analysed the multiplex PCR reads in MiXCR, keeping a single row per CDR3 protein. Counted here are 450,000 to 700,000 distinct CDR3 sequences, roughly 13% occurring once; the ten biggest clones make up roughly 10%. Time point of the sample: newly diagnosed GD, antithyroid drugs for less than 3 months. PBMCs provided the RNA from which the TCR library was made. These same data were also listed under a study on T cells in Graves' hyperthyroidism and ophthalmopathy.

The source was peripheral blood mononuclear cells (PBMCs), collected at new diagnosis, from a patient treated with antithyroid drugs. The source of these receptors is a man between 25 and 39 years old with Graves disease.

As for this clonotype: A far larger clone is one base from this, pointing to a likely read error. This chain connects TRBV7-9 to TRBJ2-3; D possibly corresponds to TRBD1 (5 bases). CDR3 length: 15 amino acids. The germline V gene encodes CDR1 SEHNR and CDR2 FQNEAQ (reference sequence). The chain's CDR3 is CASSLRRGRTGTQYF. The CDR3 bases are TGTGCCAGCAGCTTAAGGCGTGGGCGCACAGGTACGCAGTATTTT. The full variable domain, with the rest looked up from reference TRBV7-9 and TRBJ2-3, is DTGVSQNPRHKITKRGQNVTFRCDPISEHNRLYWYRQTLGQGPEFLTYFQNEAQLEKSRLLSDRFSAERPKGSFSTLEIQRTEQGDSAMYLCASSLRRGRTGTQYFGPGTRLTVL.

The chain couples TRBV13 to TRBJ1-4, with no clear D. The CDR3 spans 14 residues. Between the trimmed V and J ends, which lost 5 bases and 8 bases, there was a span of 15 bases. Germline V gene lookup returns CDR1 PRHDT and CDR2 FYEKMQ (reference sequence). The CDR3 DNA reads TGTGCCAGCAGCCAAGGTACAGTTGCCGAAAAACTGTTTTTT. This gives the protein CASSQGTVAEKLFF.

This clonotype was counted many times. This chain joins TRBV2 and TRBJ2-7; TRBD2 might be the D (5 bases). Per the germline V gene, CDR1 is SNHLY and CDR2 is FYNNEI. The CDR3 is made up of 15 amino acids. With 1 base removed from V and 0 bases from J, the gap between germline ends came to 10 bases. This chain's CDR3 is CASSEGRAPSYEQYF. CDR3 DNA: TGTGCCAGCAGTGAAGGGCGGGCTCCCTCCTACGAGCAGTACTTC.

This clonotype was observed at least ten times. A much larger clonotype is one base distant, so this may be a read error. V and J are TRBV27 and TRBJ1-2; 7 nucleotides line up with TRBD1. The CDR3 loop spans 12 amino acids. V lost 5 bases, J lost 7 bases, and 4 bases stayed unmatched. Germline assignment: CDR1 MNHEY and CDR2 SMNVEV (reference sequence). DNA of the CDR3: TGTGCCAGCAGTCTACAGGGGATTGGCTACACCTTC. Amino acid sequence: CASSLQGIGYTF.

Many counts were recorded for this clonotype. J is TRBJ2-7 and V is TRBV3-1; 11 bases are shared with TRBD2. There are 15 residues in the CDR3. With 3 bases clipped from V and 5 bases from J, the junction kept 6 bases outside the gene matches. Germline V gives CDR1 LGHDT, CDR2 YNNKEL (reference sequence). DNA of the CDR3: TGTGCCAGCAGCCAGGATAGCGGGAGGGCCCACGAGCAGTACTTC. Protein product: CASSQDSGRAHEQYF.

This clonotype was seen many times. The chain is built from TRBV9 and TRBJ2-1; D is unresolved. The CDR3 extends over 13 amino acids. The V gene's germline CDR1 is SGDLS and CDR2 YYNGEE. V was clipped by 0 bases and J by 10 bases, with 11 bases between them. The CDR3 DNA sequence: TGTGCCAGCAGCGTAGGTCCAGGATGGGAGCAGTTCTTC. It encodes CASSVGPGWEQFF.

The chain uses TRBV18 and TRBJ2-6; D not resolved. This CDR3 is 16 amino acids long. Germline V gene lookup returns CDR1 KGHSH and CDR2 LQKENI. V was pared by 2 bases and J by 0 bases, with 8 bases between. Here the CDR3 reads CASSPYAPSGANVLTF. The CDR3 region has the DNA TGTGCCAGCTCACCATACGCGCCCTCTGGGGCCAACGTCCTGACTTTC.

Many counts were recorded for this clonotype. V usage is TRBV24-1 and J usage is TRBJ2-1; D possibly uses TRBD1 or TRBD2 (6 bases each). Germline assignment: CDR1 KGHDR and CDR2 SFDVKD. The CDR3 contains 17 residues. The germline V and J ends were trimmed by 4 bases and 1 base, with 16 bases remaining between them. The CDR3 loop is CATSDPPGGRSYNEQFF. CDR3 in DNA: TGTGCCACCAGTGACCCCCCCGGGGGCAGGTCCTACAATGAGCAGTTCTTC.

This clonotype was picked up many times. This chain connects TRBV2 to TRBJ2-1, with TRBD1 identical over 12 bases. With V trimmed by 5 bases and J by 8 bases, 7 bases remained unmatched. The CDR3 runs 15 residues. Germline loops: CDR1 SNHLY, CDR2 FYNNEI. The CDR3 reads CASSSRDRGLYEQFF. CDR3 nucleotides: TGTGCCAGCAGTAGCCGGGACAGGGGGCTGTATGAGCAGTTCTTC.

This chain uses TRBV27 with TRBJ2-7; TRBD2 is a possible D gene (7 bases). Trimming removed 4 bases from V and 13 bases from J, with 17 bases in between. The CDR3 has 12 amino acids. The germline V gene has CDR1 MNHEY and CDR2 SMNVEV (reference sequence). The CDR3 DNA sequence: TGTGCCAGCAGTTACTCCCCGGGGGGACATTACTTC. Its protein product is CASSYSPGGHYF.

This clonotype was seen ten or more times. V gene TRBV19 combines with J gene TRBJ2-7; no definite D call. Trimming shortened V by 7 bases and J by 2 bases, and 12 bases separated the two germline ends. The CDR3 consists of 13 residues. Germline V CDR1 and CDR2: LNHDA, SQIVND (reference sequence). The CDR3 sequence is CASITDGTYEQYF. CDR3 DNA: TGTGCCAGTATCACGGACGGAACCTACGAGCAGTACTTC.

Ten or more counts support this clonotype. CDR3 DNA sequence: TGTGCCAGCAGCCAAGTAACAGCAACTGAAGCTTTCTTT. It is translated as CASSQVTATEAFF. V usage is TRBV3-1 and J usage is TRBJ1-1; no clear D. Trimming removed 1 base at V and 5 bases at J, with 8 bases between. CDR3 length: 13 residues. From germline, CDR1 is LGHDT and CDR2 YNNKEL (reference sequence). Combining the CDR3 with reference TRBV3-1 and TRBJ1-1 gives the whole variable domain DTAVSQTPKYLVTQMGNDKSIKCEQNLGHDTMYWYKQDSKKFLKIMFSYNNKELIINETVPNRFSPKSPDKAHLNLHINSLELGDSAVYFCASSQVTATEAFFGQGTRLTVV.

This clonotype appeared a few times. CDR3 coding DNA: TGTGCCAGCAGTGAAGGCGGGGCTAACTATGGCTACACCTTC. Amino acid sequence: CASSEGGANYGYTF. V is TRBV25-1 and J is TRBJ1-2, with D unresolved. Germline values: CDR1 MGHDK, CDR2 SYGVNS. Trimming pared 2 bases from V and 0 bases from J, leaving 7 bases between. This CDR3 contains 14 residues.

A word on this clonotype: This sequence may be a read error, since a much larger clone differs from it by one base. This sequence joins TRBV7-8 and TRBJ1-1; perhaps TRBD2 as D (6 bases). Judging by the DNA end, TRBJ2-3 fits better; the J call may be wrong. Germline V gene sequence: CDR1 SGHVS, CDR2 FQNEAQ. This CDR3 spans 13 amino acids. The CDR3 DNA reads TGTGCCAGCAGCCCCTGGGGGGCAGATACGCAGTATTTT. This translates into CASSPWGADTQYF.

The gene calls are TRBV7-2 and TRBJ2-5; maybe TRBD1 (5 bases). Germline V gene lookup returns CDR1 SGHTA and CDR2 FQGNSA. Trimming cost V 1 base and J 4 bases, with 13 bases left between them. The CDR3 spans 15 residues. CDR3 amino acids: CASSLVLRVGETQYF. DNA of the CDR3: TGTGCCAGCAGCTTAGTGCTCAGGGTTGGAGAGACCCAGTACTTC.

Ten or more counts support this clonotype. CDR3 region: CSVDSGRDSYNEQFF. The CDR3 DNA sequence: TGCAGCGTTGACTCCGGGAGGGATTCCTACAATGAGCAGTTCTTC. This chain uses TRBV29-1 with TRBJ2-1; the match to TRBD2 covers 8 bases. V lost 3 bases, J lost 1 base, and 5 bases stayed unmatched. The CDR3 runs 15 residues. The V gene's germline CDR1 is SQVTM and CDR2 ANQGSEA.

This clonotype was seen a handful of times. The V and J genes are TRBV7-9 and TRBJ2-7; 8 bases line up with TRBD1. Germline CDR1 and CDR2: SEHNR and FQNEAQ (reference sequence). The trim removed 1 base at V and 3 bases at J, leaving 11 bases unmatched. The CDR3 has 17 amino acids. CDR3 DNA: TGTGCCAGCAGCTTAGGACGGGTCAGGGGGCGATTCTACGAGCAGTACTTC. Protein: CASSLGRVRGRFYEQYF.

This chain connects TRBV18 to TRBJ2-2; 10 bases map to TRBD2. CDR1 is KGHSH and CDR2 is LQKENI in the germline V gene. CDR3 size: 16 residues. Trimming removed 4 bases from V and 6 bases from J; junction bases left unmatched: 8. In DNA form, the CDR3 reads TGTGCCAGCTCACGAGGAGGGACTAGCGCGGCCGGGGAGCTGTTTTTT. This encodes CASSRGGTSAAGELFF.

The sample holds many counts of this clonotype. CDR3: CASSLTGGLHEQYF. The DNA for the CDR3 is TGTGCCAGCAGTTTGACAGGGGGTTTGCACGAGCAGTACTTC. V and J are TRBV28 and TRBJ2-7; TRBD1 aligns across 9 bases. CDR1 is MDHEN and CDR2 is SYDVKM in the germline V gene. The CDR3 is 14 residues long. V lost 3 bases and J lost 5; bases outside the gene matches: 5.

The chain carries TRBV6-2 or TRBV6-3 and TRBJ2-1; 9 nucleotides match TRBD2. The germline gives CDR1 MNHEY, CDR2 SVGEGT. Trimming removed 1 base from V and 6 bases from J; junction bases left unmatched: 4. The CDR3 length is 15 residues. CDR3 residues: CASSYFGLAPNEQFF. CDR3 bases: TGTGCCAGCAGTTACTTTGGACTAGCGCCCAATGAGCAGTTCTTC.

This clonotype was counted many times. This chain connects TRBV27 to TRBJ2-7; perhaps TRBD1 as D (6 bases). V dropped 2 bases and J dropped 3 bases, with 11 bases sitting between them. Germline V gene sequence: CDR1 MNHEY, CDR2 SMNVEV (reference sequence). The CDR3 consists of 14 residues. In DNA form, the CDR3 reads TGTGCCAGCAGTTTACGGGACAAGTTCTACGAGCAGTACTTC. Translation: CASSLRDKFYEQYF.

This clonotype was observed a few times. CDR3 amino acids: CASSLPTSYEQYF. The DNA of the CDR3 is TGTGCCAGCAGTCTTCCCACGTCCTACGAGCAGTACTTC. The rearrangement links TRBV6-1 to TRBJ2-7, with D hard to call. With 5 bases removed from V and 1 base from J, the gap between germline ends came to 9 bases. This CDR3 is built from 13 residues. CDR1 is MNHNS, CDR2 SASEGT, per germline.

This clonotype was observed at least ten times. At one end the junction does not follow the germline gene, possibly because of a read error. This chain links TRBV6-1 with TRBJ2-3, with a weak D call TRBD1 (5 bases). CDR3 length: 12 amino acids. Germline CDR1 MNHNS, CDR2 SASEGT. The CDR3 is CASSKQGSFLNF. CDR3 in DNA: TGTGCCAGCAGTAAGCAGGGCAGTTTCTTGAATTTT.

This clonotype was observed at least ten times. V usage is TRBV20-1 and J usage is TRBJ2-1, with D perhaps given as TRBD1 or TRBD2 (6 bases each). The germline V gene encodes CDR1 DFQATT and CDR2 SNEGSKA (reference sequence). The V end lost 5 bases, the J end lost 9 bases, and 26 bases lay between the germline ends. The CDR3 length is 16 residues. The CDR3 DNA reads as TGCAGTGCTCAGTGGTGGGTAGGGTATGGAGGGGGTGAGCAGTTCTTC. It yields the protein CSAQWWVGYGGGEQFF.

As to this clonotype: A read error may be the cause here, since a much bigger clone is one base away. This chain joins TRBV6-2 or TRBV6-3 and TRBJ2-5; 8 nucleotides match TRBD2. This CDR3 has 15 residues. Looked up from germline, CDR1 is MNHEY and CDR2 is SVGEGT. The V and J ends lost 8 bases and 4 bases, in that order; junction bases with no gene match: 12. The CDR3, as DNA: TGTGCCAGCTCCCTGGGCGGGAGGTCGCGAGAGACCCAGTACTTC. Its protein product is CASSLGGRSRETQYF.

This clonotype was observed many times. The chain links TRBV30 to TRBJ1-4; D call uncertain. The CDR3 extends over 14 amino acids. Trimming cost V 0 bases and J 8 bases, with 13 bases left between them. CDR1 and CDR2 from the germline V gene are GTSNPN and SVGIG (reference sequence). The CDR3 reads CAWSVTWRLEKLFF. Written as DNA, the CDR3 is TGTGCCTGGAGTGTAACGTGGAGGTTGGAAAAACTGTTTTTT.

This clonotype has only a few counts. One end of the junction does not line up with germline, which may come from a read error. The V call is TRBV3-1, the J call TRBJ2-5, with TRBD2 matching 7 bases. The CDR3 covers 13 residues. Germline V gene sequence: CDR1 LGHDT, CDR2 YNNKEL (reference sequence). CDR3: CASSPSSSGRRDF. As DNA, the CDR3 is TGTGCCAGCAGCCCATCCTCTAGCGGAAGGCGGGACTTC.